A single sample gave rise to the 31 T cell receptor beta chains below, sequenced in a study of T-cell reconstitution after alpha-beta-depleted transplantation in children. Unique molecular identifiers featured in how the TCRbeta library was prepared. TCRdb reprocessed the PCR reads via MiXCR and lists one record per CDR3 protein. This table has around 700,000 distinct CDR3 sequences, around 13% appearing once. The specimen was PBMCs, collected before TCRalphabeta/CD19-depleted stem cell transplant. The receptor source for this set is a girl aged 2-10 years with congenital amegakaryocytic thrombocytopenia, due to receive a stem cell transplant.

This clonotype has a handful of counts. This chain joins TRBV12-5 and TRBJ2-1; TRBD2 is a possible D gene (6 bases). Per germline, CDR1 LGHNT and CDR2 FRNRAP. The CDR3 is 16 residues long. V was cut by 0 bases and J by 8 bases, with 17 bases left in between. The DNA for the CDR3 is TGTGCTAGTGGTTTGGTAATAGCGGAAGGCGGGGATGAGCAGTTCTTC. Protein sequence: CASGLVIAEGGDEQFF.

This clonotype was counted ten times or more. The V call is TRBV6-1, the J call TRBJ2-2, with 8 bases aligning to TRBD1. Germline V gene sequence: CDR1 MNHNS, CDR2 SASEGT. Trimming cost V 6 bases and J 0 bases; bases outside gene matches: 3. CDR3 length: 15 residues. The CDR3 loop reads CASSRTGSNTGELFF. In DNA, the CDR3 is TGTGCCAGCAGCCGGACAGGGTCGAACACCGGGGAGCTGTTTTTT.

There are many counts of this clonotype. The rearrangement joins TRBV20-1 to TRBJ2-5, with D possibly TRBD2 on 6 matching bases. Germline lookup yields CDR1 DFQATT and CDR2 SNEGSKA (reference sequence). The V end was cut by 6 bases, the J end by 4 bases, with 15 bases between. The CDR3 length is 13 residues. The CDR3 DNA reads as TGCAGTGCCACGGAGGGGCCGGGAGAGACCCAGTACTTC. Its protein is CSATEGPGETQYF.

The gene calls are TRBV30 and TRBJ2-1; D gene uncertain. Germline V gene sequence: CDR1 GTSNPN, CDR2 SVGIG (reference sequence). CDR3 length equals 13 residues. V was clipped by 1 base and J by 8 bases, with 12 bases between them. CDR3 amino acids: CAWSESGRYEQFF. Written as DNA, the CDR3 is TGTGCCTGGAGTGAATCTGGTAGATATGAGCAGTTCTTC. The variable domain in full, completed from reference TRBV30 and TRBJ2-1, reads SQTIHQWPATLVQPVGSPLSLECTVEGTSNPNLYWYRQAAGRGLQLLFYSVGIGQISSEVPQNLSASRPQDRQFILSSKKLLLSDSGFYLCAWSESGRYEQFFGPGTRLTVL.

Ten or more counts support this clonotype. The chain employs TRBV20-1 and TRBJ2-3; possibly TRBD2 for D (5 bases). CDR3 length: 13 residues. Trimming took off 7 bases at V and 1 base at J, with 12 bases between the two ends. The germline V gene encodes CDR1 DFQATT and CDR2 SNEGSKA (reference sequence). The chain's CDR3 is CSEPGRGTDTQYF. DNA of the CDR3: TGCAGTGAACCGGGGAGAGGCACAGATACGCAGTATTTT.

This clonotype showed up many times. The V call is TRBV15, the J call TRBJ2-7; the D is unclear. V was clipped by 2 bases and J by 2 bases, with 16 bases between them. Germline values: CDR1 LNHNV, CDR2 YYDKDF (reference sequence). This CDR3 comprises 16 residues. This CDR3 reads CATSRCEELTPYEQYF. CDR3 nucleotides: TGTGCCACCAGCAGATGTGAGGAGTTGACCCCCTACGAGCAGTACTTC.

This chain connects TRBV20-1 to TRBJ1-2; a possible D gene is TRBD1 (6 bases). The CDR3 has 14 amino acids. Germline lookup yields CDR1 DFQATT and CDR2 SNEGSKA (reference sequence). The CDR3 nucleotides are TGCTGCTCCTCGAGCCGGGGGCAGGTCTATGGCTACACCTTC. This gives the protein CCSSSRGQVYGYTF.

This clonotype has a handful of counts. The chain links TRBV5-1 to TRBJ2-2; 9 bases are a match to TRBD2. The germline gives CDR1 SGHRS, CDR2 YFSETQ. This CDR3 region has 18 residues. With V trimmed by 4 bases and J by 5 bases, 15 bases remained unmatched. The CDR3 bases are TGCGCCAGCAGCGAAGATCCGGGACTAGCAGCGGGGACCGGGGAGCTGTTTTTT. Its protein is CASSEDPGLAAGTGELFF.

This clonotype was found a few times. The rearrangement joins TRBV3-1 to TRBJ1-5; perhaps TRBD1 as D (5 bases). With 4 bases removed from V and 3 bases from J, the gap between germline ends came to 13 bases. CDR3 size: 15 residues. Germline V gene lookup returns CDR1 LGHDT and CDR2 YNNKEL (reference sequence). Written as DNA, the CDR3 is TGTGCCAGCAGCCCTACAGGAAAGTCCAATCAGCCCCAGCATTTT. It yields the protein CASSPTGKSNQPQHF.

This clonotype has ten or more counts. V and J are TRBV6-1 and TRBJ1-5; D uncertain. Germline CDR1 reads MNHNS; CDR2 reads SASEGT. V gave up 8 bases and J gave up 0 bases, with 14 bases separating them. This CDR3 comprises 15 residues. The CDR3 nucleotides read TGTGCCAGCCGGGGAAACCTGTATAGCAATCAGCCCCAGCATTTT. The encoded protein is CASRGNLYSNQPQHF.

This clonotype was seen ten or more times. The V call is TRBV27, the J call TRBJ2-3; 9 bases agree with TRBD2. The V gene end was trimmed by 8 bases and the J gene end by 4 bases; junction bases not matched to a gene: 10. Germline assignment: CDR1 MNHEY and CDR2 SMNVEV (reference sequence). The CDR3 is made up of 15 amino acids. CDR3 protein: CASRREGLSPDTQYF. CDR3 DNA: TGTGCCAGCCGGCGGGAGGGCCTCTCCCCAGATACGCAGTATTTT.

This clonotype appeared a few times. The gene calls are TRBV11-2 and TRBJ2-1; 11 nucleotides line up with TRBD2. Germline V gives CDR1 SGHAT, CDR2 FQNNGV. The CDR3 runs 15 residues. The V segment lost 5 bases and the J segment 4 bases; nucleotides outside the gene matches: 4. CDR3 sequence reads: CASSRLAGKYNEQFF. DNA for the CDR3: TGTGCCAGCAGCCGACTAGCGGGGAAATACAATGAGCAGTTCTTC.

This clonotype came up many times. This chain uses TRBV10-3 with TRBJ2-2, with a weak D call TRBD1 (6 bases). This CDR3 spans 16 amino acids. V shed 9 bases and J shed 0 bases, with 17 bases lying between them. Germline CDR1 reads ENHRY; CDR2 reads SYGVKD. CDR3 loop: CAISQAGTPNTGELFF. In nucleotides, the CDR3 is TGTGCCATATCGCAAGCCGGGACACCGAACACCGGGGAGCTGTTTTTT.

There are a few counts of this clonotype. J is TRBJ2-3 and V is TRBV5-1, with D perhaps TRBD2 (5 bases). There are 14 residues in the CDR3. Trimming removed 1 base at V and 5 bases at J, with 11 bases between. Germline assignment: CDR1 SGHRS and CDR2 YFSETQ. CDR3 residues: CASSLIAFEDTQYF. CDR3 DNA sequence: TGCGCCAGCAGCTTGATAGCGTTCGAAGATACGCAGTATTTT.

The sample holds many counts of this clonotype. This chain connects TRBV5-1 to TRBJ2-5; perhaps TRBD2 as D (6 bases). Germline V gene sequence: CDR1 SGHRS, CDR2 YFSETQ. Trimming stripped 3 bases from V and 5 bases from J, with 14 bases between. The CDR3 has 14 residues. DNA for the CDR3: TGCGCCAGCAGCTCCCTGAATGGGGGGGAGACCCAGTACTTC. Encoded protein: CASSSLNGGETQYF.

The genes are TRBV5-5 and TRBJ2-7, with D unresolved. CDR1 is SGHKS and CDR2 is YYEKEE in the germline V gene (reference sequence). Trimming took 2 bases from V and 1 from J, leaving 16 bases between them. The CDR3 extends over 16 amino acids. In DNA form, the CDR3 reads TGTGCCAGCAGCTTAGGTTCTATGTGGGCTTCCTACGAGCAGTACTTC. Residues: CASSLGSMWASYEQYF.

There are many counts of this clonotype. The chain combines TRBV12-5 with TRBJ2-1; 7 nucleotides match TRBD2. Per the germline V gene, CDR1 is LGHNT and CDR2 is FRNRAP. V gave up 4 bases and J gave up 8 bases; unmatched junction bases: 8. This CDR3 is 14 amino acids long. In DNA form, the CDR3 reads TGTGCTAGTGGTTCAAGCGGGAATTTCGATGAGCAGTTCTTC. Its protein is CASGSSGNFDEQFF.

The chain is built from TRBV14 and TRBJ2-1, with D perhaps assigned TRBD1 or TRBD2 (5 bases each). The germline V gene has CDR1 SGHDN and CDR2 FVKESK. The V and J ends lost 0 bases and 9 bases respectively, with 21 bases between them. The length of the CDR3 is 17 residues. CDR3 sequence: CASSQDPGRRRLIEQFF. CDR3 DNA sequence: TGTGCCAGCAGCCAAGACCCGGGGCGCAGAAGATTAATTGAGCAGTTCTTC.

This clonotype was found many times. J is TRBJ2-1 and V is TRBV28; weak D call: TRBD2 (6 bases). Germline lookup yields CDR1 MDHEN and CDR2 SYDVKM. This CDR3 region has 12 residues. The V end was cut by 6 bases, the J end by 8 bases, with 11 bases between. The CDR3: CASRIPGDEQFF. In nucleotides, the CDR3 is TGTGCCAGCAGGATCCCGGGGGATGAGCAGTTCTTC.

The V and J genes are TRBV27 and TRBJ2-1; 8 nucleotides align to TRBD1. The CDR3 extends over 16 amino acids. J gave up 6 bases and V 3 bases, and 10 bases lay outside the gene matches. Germline values: CDR1 MNHEY, CDR2 SMNVEV (reference sequence). CDR3 in amino acids: CASSFVSQGAGNEQFF. CDR3 nucleotide sequence: TGTGCCAGCAGTTTCGTAAGTCAGGGGGCTGGCAATGAGCAGTTCTTC.

The genes are TRBV2 and TRBJ2-5; 7 positions agree with TRBD2. The CDR3 is made up of 14 amino acids. Per germline, CDR1 SNHLY and CDR2 FYNNEI. Trimming cost V 4 bases and J 5 bases; bases outside gene matches: 7. The CDR3 sequence is CASSGGRGSETQYF. For the CDR3, the DNA is TGTGCCAGCAGTGGAGGTCGCGGGAGCGAGACCCAGTACTTC.

Ten or more counts support this clonotype. The chain combines TRBV29-1 with TRBJ2-5, with D unclear. The CDR3 is made up of 13 amino acids. Germline lookup yields CDR1 SQVTM and CDR2 ANQGSEA. V was pared by 1 base and J by 3 bases, with 9 bases between. Here the CDR3 DNA reads TGCAGCGTTGAAGTACCCCAAAAAGAGACCCAGTACTTC. This codes for CSVEVPQKETQYF.

This clonotype was observed a few times. With a much larger clone just one base away, this may be a read error. V and J are TRBV20-1 and TRBJ2-7; possibly TRBD2 for D (5 bases). The CDR3 is made up of 16 amino acids. Germline CDR1 DFQATT, CDR2 SNEGSKA (reference sequence). CDR3 nucleotide sequence: TGCTGTGCTAGAGATGGAGGACTGGCCAACGACTACGAGCAGTACTTC. Translating it yields CCARDGGLANDYEQYF.

The chain has TRBV5-6 and TRBJ2-1, with D unresolved. V was pared by 1 base and J by 1 base, with 9 bases between. Germline assignment: CDR1 SGHDT and CDR2 YYEEEE. The CDR3 totals 15 residues. In DNA, the CDR3 is TGTGCCAGCAGCTTGCCGACTCAGTCCTACAATGAGCAGTTCTTC. It is translated as CASSLPTQSYNEQFF.

Details on this clonotype: A single base separates this from a much larger clone, so it may be a read error. This sequence joins TRBV9 and TRBJ1-1; D is ambiguous. The length of the CDR3 is 14 residues. Trimming stripped 4 bases from V and 3 bases from J, with 13 bases between. CDR1 SGDLS and CDR2 YYNGEE come from the germline V gene. CDR3 amino acids: CASSPLGMYTEAFF. The CDR3 coding sequence is TGTGCCAGCAGCCCCCTAGGGATGTACACTGAAGCTTTCTTT.

Many counts were recorded for this clonotype. The CDR3 loop is CSAPDLGTSGRNEQFF. The CDR3 DNA is TGCAGTGCCCCAGACTTAGGGACTAGCGGGCGCAATGAGCAGTTCTTC. The chain carries TRBV20-1 and TRBJ2-1, with 12 bases lining up with TRBD2. The CDR3 length is 16 residues. Germline values: CDR1 DFQATT, CDR2 SNEGSKA (reference sequence). After removal of 6 bases from V and 6 bases from J, the junction contained 12 bases not matched to a gene.

V and J are TRBV18 and TRBJ2-3; 14 bases match TRBD2. From germline, CDR1 is KGHSH and CDR2 LQKENI. V was pared by 3 bases and J by 3 bases, with 5 bases of the junction left unmatched. CDR3 size: 17 residues. The CDR3 region is CASSPWTSGRSTDTQYF. Written as DNA, the CDR3 is TGTGCCAGCTCACCCTGGACTAGCGGGAGGAGTACAGATACGCAGTATTTT.

V is TRBV20-1 and J is TRBJ2-7, with 12 positions matching TRBD2. The CDR3 runs 14 residues. The trim removed 4 bases at V and 4 bases at J, leaving 5 bases unmatched. The germline CDR1 and CDR2 sequences are DFQATT and SNEGSKA (reference sequence). The CDR3 sequence is CSATPLAGGYEQYF. CDR3 sequence (DNA): TGCAGTGCTACCCCACTAGCGGGGGGATACGAGCAGTACTTC.

This clonotype has more than one count but fewer than ten. V usage is TRBV9 and J usage is TRBJ2-3; 7 bases are a match to TRBD1. Germline V lookup: CDR1 SGDLS, CDR2 YYNGEE. The ends lost 4 bases at V and 2 bases at J; junction bases unmatched: 7. The CDR3 has 15 residues. The CDR3 bases are TGTGCCAGCAGCTACGGGACAGCCCACACAGATACGCAGTATTTT. Translating it yields CASSYGTAHTDTQYF. Combining the CDR3 with reference TRBV9 and TRBJ2-3 gives the whole variable domain DSGVTQTPKHLITATGQRVTLRCSPRSGDLSVYWYQQSLDQGLQFLIQYYNGEERAKGNILERFSAQQFPDLHSELNLSSLELGDSALYFCASSYGTAHTDTQYFGPGTRLTVL.

V usage is TRBV10-2 and J usage is TRBJ2-2; D is ambiguous. This CDR3 has 16 residues. The germline V gene has CDR1 WSHSY and CDR2 SAAADI. V was trimmed by 8 bases and J by 1 base, leaving 17 bases between them. CDR3 in amino acids: CASCGVSRENTGELFF. The CDR3 DNA sequence: TGCGCCAGCTGTGGTGTCTCTAGGGAGAACACCGGGGAGCTGTTTTTT.

This clonotype was seen a few times. The CDR3 sequence: CSAISLGGGYEQYF. Here the CDR3 DNA reads TGCAGTGCTATATCTCTAGGAGGGGGCTACGAGCAGTACTTC. V gene TRBV20-1 combines with J gene TRBJ2-7; the D call may be TRBD1 or TRBD2 (6 bases each). CDR3 length equals 14 residues. The ends were cut back, 4 bases at V and 3 bases at J, with 16 bases in the middle. Germline V lookup: CDR1 DFQATT, CDR2 SNEGSKA (reference sequence).